A single sample is the source of the 13 T cell receptor beta chains below, sequenced in a study of blood T cell repertoires in COVID-19. The data were produced by immunoSEQ multiplex PCR, yet TCRdb's version contains in-frame clones alone and is incomplete. The table lists about 110,000 clones, around 80% of them singletons. Specimen: peripheral blood. The receptors shown here come from a human donor in a cohort sampled during active or convalescent COVID-19.

This clone appeared a few times. J is TRBJ1-2 and V is TRBV6-5; TRBD1 matches 7 bases. Germline values: CDR1 MNHEY, CDR2 SVGAGI. J was trimmed by 5 bases and V by 0 bases; bases with no gene match: 9. This CDR3 region has 16 residues. In nucleotides, the CDR3 is TGTGCCAGCAGTTACTCGACCCGACAGGGATCGTATGGCTACACCTTC. Its translation is CASSYSTRQGSYGYTF.

The chain is built from TRBV7-9 and TRBJ1-5; 8 nucleotides align to TRBD1. The CDR3 spans 14 residues. CDR1 is SEHNR and CDR2 is FQNEAQ in the germline V gene (reference sequence). V was clipped by 5 bases and J by 7 bases; unmatched bases: 7. The CDR3 loop is CASSPGQGPQPQHF. CDR3 in DNA: TGTGCCAGCAGCCCCGGACAGGGTCCCCAGCCCCAGCATTTT.

The chain couples TRBV28 to TRBJ1-3; D may be TRBD1 (6 bases). V lost 6 bases, J lost 4 bases, and 25 bases lay in between. The CDR3 contains 18 residues. Germline lookup yields CDR1 MDHEN and CDR2 SYDVKM. The CDR3 region is CASSLSWGGRGSGNTIYF. The CDR3 DNA follows: TGTGCCAGCAGCCTCTCCTGGGGGGGGCGGGGATCCGGAAACACCATATATTTT.

The sample holds a few counts of this clone. This sequence joins TRBV5-4 and TRBJ1-5; 8 positions match TRBD1. The CDR3 is 15 residues long. Trimming at V came to 2 bases and at J to 4 bases, leaving 5 bases not matched to a gene. Germline V gives CDR1 SGHNT, CDR2 YYREEE (reference sequence). The DNA of the CDR3 is TGTGCCAGCAGCTTTGGGACAGGCCTGAATCAGCCCCAGCATTTT. Translation gives CASSFGTGLNQPQHF.

The chain is built from TRBV19 and TRBJ1-1, with TRBD1 as a possible D gene (6 bases). The germline gives CDR1 LNHDA, CDR2 SQIVND (reference sequence). This CDR3 region has 17 residues. Trimming pared 4 bases from V and 0 bases from J, leaving 18 bases between. The CDR3 nucleotides are TGTGCCAGTAGTAAGACCGGACAGAACTACATGAACACTGAAGCTTTCTTT. Amino acid sequence: CASSKTGQNYMNTEAFF.

V is TRBV14 and J is TRBJ2-3; 7 positions agree with TRBD2. Germline CDR1 is SGHDN and CDR2 is FVKESK. This CDR3 region has 15 residues. V lost 2 bases and J lost 3; bases outside the gene matches: 5. The CDR3 DNA reads as TGTGCCAGCAGCCAACGAGCGGGACGAACAGATACGCAGTATTTT. It codes for CASSQRAGRTDTQYF.

CDR3 sequence: CASSSRQGGGSEQYF. The CDR3 DNA follows: TGTGCCAGCAGCTCCCGACAGGGTGGAGGCAGTGAGCAGTACTTC. The chain carries TRBV7-2 and TRBJ2-7; 7 bases agree with TRBD1. This CDR3 is built from 15 residues. Germline V gene sequence: CDR1 SGHTA, CDR2 FQGNSA. J gave up 7 bases and V 4 bases, and 13 bases lay outside the gene matches.

The chain has TRBV29-1 and TRBJ1-2; D is unclear. This CDR3 has 11 amino acids. V was shortened by 7 bases and J by 4 bases, with 10 bases between the two germline ends. The germline gives CDR1 SQVTM, CDR2 ANQGSEA. The DNA of the CDR3 is TGCAGCGCGAGGGAGGGCTATGGCTACACCTTC. Protein sequence: CSAREGYGYTF.

For the CDR3, the DNA is TGTGCCACCAGCAGAGAGACAGGGGGGGACGAGCAGTACTTC. Protein: CATSRETGGDEQYF. The V call is TRBV15, the J call TRBJ2-7; 9 bases are shared with TRBD1. The CDR3 is made up of 14 amino acids. Germline CDR1 LNHNV, CDR2 YYDKDF (reference sequence). V was clipped by 0 bases and J by 5 bases; unmatched bases: 2.

The rearrangement links TRBV24-1 to TRBJ2-1, with a possible D match to TRBD2 (5 bases). The CDR3 extends over 13 amino acids. Looked up from germline, CDR1 is KGHDR and CDR2 is SFDVKD. Deletions cut 2 bases from V and 9 bases from J, with 10 bases between. CDR3 in amino acids: CATSDWVGGEQFF. Here the CDR3 DNA reads TGTGCCACCAGTGATTGGGTTGGAGGTGAGCAGTTCTTC.

This clone was detected only once. This chain uses TRBV9 with TRBJ1-4, with a tentative D call TRBD1 (5 bases). The V and J ends lost 4 bases and 3 bases respectively, with 13 bases between them. The CDR3 loop spans 15 amino acids. Germline assignment: CDR1 SGDLS and CDR2 YYNGEE. This CDR3 reads CASSPSTVSNEKLFF. CDR3 DNA: TGTGCCAGCAGCCCATCGACAGTCTCTAATGAAAAACTGTTTTTT.

The CDR3 region is CASSSWQFEKLFF. In DNA form, the CDR3 reads TGTGCCAGCAGCTCTTGGCAGTTTGAAAAACTGTTTTTT. The chain uses TRBV7-9 and TRBJ1-4; D gene uncertain. The germline CDR1 and CDR2 sequences are SEHNR and FQNEAQ (reference sequence). Trimming pared 4 bases from V and 7 bases from J, leaving 10 bases between. The CDR3 is made up of 13 amino acids.

This sequence joins TRBV2 and TRBJ2-1; possible D gene TRBD1, 6 bases. Trimming cost V 0 bases and J 11 bases, with 8 bases left between them. CDR1 and CDR2 from the germline V gene are SNHLY and FYNNEI. This CDR3 comprises 12 residues. CDR3 region: CASSEAGAKQFF. In nucleotides, the CDR3 is TGTGCCAGCAGTGAAGCGGGGGCGAAGCAGTTCTTC.